Presented here are 5 T cell receptor beta chains from one specimen sequenced in a study of cytomegalovirus exposure and HLA in healthy donors. The PCR employed 60 Vbeta primers together with 13 Jbeta primers. Some clones are missing from TCRdb's copy, which holds only in-frame ones; the method was immunoSEQ multiplex PCR. This sample has approximately 150,000 clones; roughly three quarters occur once, and the top ten carry around 2%. Sequencing was done on a sample of PBMCs. The receptors were sampled from a woman in her forties in good health and CMV-seronegative.

This clone was counted a few times. At one end, the junction sequence differs from germline, possibly due to a read error. The sample holds other DNA sequences that translate to the same CDR3. The rearrangement links TRBV18 to TRBJ1-5, with a possible D match to TRBD1 (6 bases). The length of the CDR3 is 17 residues. CDR1 and CDR2 (germline): KGHSH, LQKENI. The chain's CDR3 is CASSPESDSYSNQPQHF. DNA for the CDR3: TGCGCCAGCTCCCCAGAATCGGACAGTTATAGCAATCAGCCCCAGCATTTT.

V gene TRBV7-9 combines with J gene TRBJ1-5; D gene ambiguous. CDR3 size: 18 residues. Germline V gene data show CDR1 as SEHNR and CDR2 as FQNEAQ (reference sequence). Between the trimmed V and J ends, which lost 1 base and 0 bases, there was a span of 16 bases. The CDR3 coding sequence is TGTGCCAGCAGCTTAGTTAGCCTTCCGGGGAATAGCAATCAGCCCCAGCATTTT. It codes for CASSLVSLPGNSNQPQHF.

This clone occurred a few times. The J gene is TRBJ2-7, the V gene TRBV10-3; D is perhaps TRBD2 (5 bases). The CDR3 runs to 14 residues. The ends were cut back, 2 bases at V and 7 bases at J, with 15 bases in the middle. The germline V gene encodes CDR1 ENHRY and CDR2 SYGVKD. In DNA form, the CDR3 reads TGTGCCATCAGTGAGAATGTCGGGATGCGAGAGCAGTACTTC. This codes for CAISENVGMREQYF.

This clone was seen more than once but under ten times. V usage is TRBV29-1 and J usage is TRBJ2-7, with D maybe TRBD1 (6 bases). Trimming left V 3 bases short and J 4 bases short, with 13 bases between. This CDR3 is built from 13 residues. Germline CDR1 is SQVTM and CDR2 is ANQGSEA. The DNA for the CDR3 is TGCAGCGTTGACCGCCAGGGGAGTTACGAGCAGTACTTC. Translating gives CSVDRQGSYEQYF.

The chain has TRBV7-9 and TRBJ1-4; no definite D call. Germline CDR1 SEHNR, CDR2 FQNEAQ (reference sequence). CDR3 length: 12 residues. Trimming removed 4 bases at V and 13 bases at J, with 13 bases between. CDR3 sequence reads: CASSSGLFRLFF. The CDR3 DNA reads TGTGCCAGCAGCTCGGGGTTGTTCAGACTGTTTTTT.